Below, one T cell receptor beta chain is given with its context. Per germline, CDR1 KGHSH and CDR2 LQKENI. This CDR3 has 12 residues. V was cut by 3 bases and J by 8 bases, with 7 bases left in between. This sample is drawn from a study of cytomegalovirus exposure and HLA in healthy donors. Researchers ran the PCR with 60 Vbeta and 13 Jbeta primers. Measured with immunoSEQ multiplex PCR; TCRdb has only the in-frame clones, and not every one. The sample includes about 170,000 clones, 80% to 90% of them seen just once. This chain links TRBV18 with TRBJ2-2; D not certain. The specimen sequenced was PBMCs. This clonotype was sampled from a girl under 18 in good health and CMV-seropositive. This CDR3 is CASSPPTGELFF. Written as DNA, the CDR3 is TGTGCCAGCTCACCCCCGACAGGGGAGCTGTTTTTT. The complete variable domain, with remaining parts taken from reference TRBV18 and TRBJ2-2, reads NAGVMQNPRHLVRRRGQEARLRCSPMKGHSHVYWYRQLPEEGLKFMVYLQKENIIDESGMPKERFSAEFPKEGPSILRIQQVVRGDSAAYFCASSPPTGELFFGEGSRLTVL.